These 21 T cell receptor beta chains were sequenced from one sample in a study of the immune and genomic landscape of osteosarcoma. Poor-prognosis osteosarcoma patients supplied post-treatment primary, local recurrence and metastasis tumor specimens. Using immunoSEQ multiplex PCR, the repertoire was profiled, and TCRdb retains in-frame clones only, with some absent. The data contain some 5,000 clones, about three quarters of them singletons. Sequencing was carried out using osteosarcoma tumor tissue from the lung. Receptors originate from a human donor with osteosarcoma.

The chain combines TRBV1 with TRBJ2-7; TRBD2 is the table's D call and was not checked against the DNA. TRBV1 constitutes a pseudogene. There are 19 residues in the CDR3. This CDR3 reads CTSSQDTGCSVLCSYEQYF. The CDR3 DNA reads TGCACCAGCAGCCAAGATACCGGGTGCAGTGTCCTCTGTTCCTACGAGCAGTACTTC.

This clone was seen a single time. Other DNA sequences within the sample encode an identical CDR3. The genes are TRBV7-6 and TRBJ2-5; possibly TRBD1 or TRBD2 for D (6 bases each). The germline CDR1 and CDR2 sequences are SGHVS and FNYEAQ. The length of the CDR3 is 14 residues. The V gene lost 4 bases and the J gene lost 4 bases, with 13 bases spanning the gap. The CDR3 region is CASSSLAGAETQYF. The CDR3 region has the DNA TGTGCCAGCAGCTCACTAGCAGGGGCAGAGACCCAGTACTTC.

As regards this clone: Additional DNA sequences in this sample encode the identical CDR3. This chain connects TRBV27 to TRBJ2-1, with D tentatively TRBD2 (5 bases). The V gene lost 2 bases and the J gene lost 7 bases, with 6 bases spanning the gap. Germline CDR1 MNHEY, CDR2 SMNVEV (reference sequence). The CDR3 spans 12 residues. CDR3 sequence: CASSLGGNEQFF. The CDR3 bases are TGTGCCAGCAGTTTAGGAGGAAATGAGCAGTTCTTC.

This chain uses TRBV9 with TRBJ1-2; 7 bases line up with TRBD1. This CDR3 has 17 residues. The trim removed 4 bases at V and 0 bases at J, leaving 12 bases unmatched. Germline V CDR1 and CDR2: SGDLS, YYNGEE. CDR3 residues: CASSLSPWDSANYGYTF. DNA of the CDR3: TGTGCCAGCAGCTTATCACCGTGGGACAGCGCTAACTATGGCTACACCTTC. Variable domain in full (rest from reference TRBV9 and TRBJ1-2): DSGVTQTPKHLITATGQRVTLRCSPRSGDLSVYWYQQSLDQGLQFLIQYYNGEERAKGNILERFSAQQFPDLHSELNLSSLELGDSALYFCASSLSPWDSANYGYTFGSGTRLTVV.

The rearrangement uses TRBV19 and TRBJ1-2; D might be TRBD1 (5 bases). Germline lookup yields CDR1 LNHDA and CDR2 SQIVND (reference sequence). V was trimmed by 3 bases and J by 8 bases, leaving 13 bases between them. The CDR3 totals 13 residues. The CDR3 nucleotides are TGTGCCAGTAGTATCGTGCAGGGAGGAGGCTACACCTTC. This encodes CASSIVQGGGYTF. The full variable domain, rest sourced from reference TRBV19 and TRBJ1-2, is DGGITQSPKYLFRKEGQNVTLSCEQNLNHDAMYWYRQDPGQGLRLIYYSQIVNDFQKGDIAEGYSVSREKKESFPLTVTSAQKNPTAFYLCASSIVQGGGYTFGSGTRLTVV.

Concerning this clone itself: The junction departs from germline at one end; a sequencing error may be responsible. J is TRBJ2-3 and V is TRBV7-7, with TRBD2 identical over 7 bases. CDR3 size: 14 residues. CDR1 is SSHAT and CDR2 is FNYEAQ in the germline V gene (reference sequence). The CDR3 protein is CASSPTTGGDTQYF. The CDR3 DNA reads as TGTGCTAGCAGCCCCACCACGGGGGGAGATACGCAGTATTTT.

The genes are TRBV7-8 and TRBJ2-7; TRBD1 aligns across 7 bases. From germline, CDR1 is SGHVS and CDR2 FQNEAQ. The CDR3 covers 15 residues. V shed 3 bases and J 2 bases; nucleotides not matched to a gene: 7. The CDR3 DNA reads as TGTGCCAGCAGCTTTACAGGGGCCAGCACCTACGAGCAGTACTTC. This codes for CASSFTGASTYEQYF.

The rearrangement joins TRBV4-1 to TRBJ2-7; no firm D call. Trimming took 4 bases from V and 3 from J, leaving 10 bases between them. The CDR3 covers 13 residues. Germline CDR1 and CDR2: MGHRA and YSYEKL. CDR3 loop: CASSRVLYYEQYF. In nucleotides, the CDR3 is TGCGCCAGCAGCCGAGTTCTGTACTACGAGCAGTACTTC.

By proportion, this clone is large. The rearrangement uses TRBV20-1 and TRBJ1-1, with unresolved D. There are 11 residues in the CDR3. In germline, CDR1 is DFQATT, CDR2 SNEGSKA (reference sequence). V was shortened by 0 bases and J by 1 base, with 0 bases between the two germline ends. The CDR3 sequence: CSARENTEAFF. Here the CDR3 DNA reads TGCAGTGCTAGAGAGAACACTGAAGCTTTCTTT.

This chain joins TRBV4-1 and TRBJ1-1; tentatively, D is TRBD1 (5 bases). CDR3 length: 18 residues. Between the trimmed V and J ends, which lost 0 bases and 1 base, there was a span of 18 bases. Germline values: CDR1 MGHRA, CDR2 YSYEKL. The CDR3 DNA is TGCGCCAGCAGCCAAGATCCGACGGTTTGGACAACGAACACTGAAGCTTTCTTT. This sequence encodes CASSQDPTVWTTNTEAFF.

The rearrangement joins TRBV5-4 to TRBJ1-1; D gene ambiguous. The CDR3 has 13 residues. The V gene's germline CDR1 is SGHNT and CDR2 YYREEE (reference sequence). V lost 4 bases to trimming and J lost 8 bases, with 15 bases between them. The CDR3 region is CASSLDAETEAFF. CDR3 sequence (DNA): TGTGCCAGCAGCCTGGATGCTGAGACAGAAGCTTTCTTT.

The J gene is TRBJ2-7, the V gene TRBV19; 8 bases are a match to TRBD2. Per the germline V gene, CDR1 is LNHDA and CDR2 is SQIVND (reference sequence). The V and J ends lost 9 bases and 6 bases, in that order; junction bases with no gene match: 16. CDR3 length: 15 residues. CDR3 nucleotides: TGTGCCAGCTCTTTTTCAGCGGGAGAAGGGGCCGAGCAGTACTTC. Its translation: CASSFSAGEGAEQYF.

The CDR3 here is CASGPGPYNEQFF. The CDR3 nucleotides read TGTGCCAGCGGCCCGGGGCCCTACAATGAGCAGTTCTTC. This sequence joins TRBV7-2 and TRBJ2-1, with D perhaps being TRBD1 or TRBD2 (5 bases each). The CDR3 runs 13 residues. The V gene lost 8 bases and the J gene lost 2 bases, with 10 bases spanning the gap. The germline V gene encodes CDR1 SGHTA and CDR2 FQGNSA.

This clone was counted a few times. The DNA for the CDR3 is TGTGCCAGCAGCTTCGGGGGGACGGTCCGAAGGGAGACCCAGTACTTC. This codes for CASSFGGTVRRETQYF. V is TRBV7-2 and J is TRBJ2-5; TRBD2 agrees at 7 bases. Trimming took 3 bases from V and 5 from J; bases not matched to a gene: 12. Germline CDR1 and CDR2: SGHTA and FQGNSA. The CDR3 spans 16 residues.

This rearrangement joins TRBV7-9 to TRBJ2-5; D unresolved. CDR1 and CDR2 (germline): SEHNR, FQNEAQ (reference sequence). The CDR3 totals 12 residues. The V end lost 2 bases, the J end lost 0 bases, and 1 base lay between the germline ends. The CDR3 DNA reads as TGTGCCAGCAGCTTAAACCAAGAGACCCAGTACTTC. Protein product: CASSLNQETQYF. Together with reference TRBV7-9 and TRBJ2-5, the CDR3 gives the full variable domain: DTGVSQNPRHKITKRGQNVTFRCDPISEHNRLYWYRQTLGQGPEFLTYFQNEAQLEKSRLLSDRFSAERPKGSFSTLEIQRTEQGDSAMYLCASSLNQETQYFGPGTRLLVL.

This chain links TRBV4-3 with TRBJ1-4; D unclear. The V and J ends lost 0 bases and 2 bases respectively, with 10 bases between them. Per germline, CDR1 LGHNA and CDR2 YSLEER. The length of the CDR3 is 16 residues. Written as DNA, the CDR3 is TGCGCCAGCAGCCAAGAGGGAGGATGGACTAATGAAAAACTGTTTTTT. Its protein product is CASSQEGGWTNEKLFF.

V is TRBV2 and J is TRBJ1-4; 9 bases are shared with TRBD1. V lost 3 bases to trimming and J lost 8 bases; unmatched junction nucleotides: 16. The CDR3 length is 18 residues. Germline loops: CDR1 SNHLY, CDR2 FYNNEI. The CDR3 DNA reads as TGTGCCAGCAGTGATCTTCTATCTGCGGGACAGGGAAAAGAAAAACTGTTTTTT. Its translation is CASSDLLSAGQGKEKLFF.

The V gene is TRBV18, the J gene TRBJ1-6, with D maybe TRBD1 (6 bases). CDR3 length: 15 residues. V was clipped by 9 bases and J by 3 bases, with 15 bases between them. Germline CDR1 is KGHSH and CDR2 is LQKENI. CDR3 residues: CASSRDTHYNSPLHF. As DNA, the CDR3 is TGTGCCAGTTCGCGGGACACCCACTATAATTCACCCCTCCACTTT.

Turning to this clone: Its ends do not fully match the called genes, so a read error is possible. The CDR3 sequence is CASSPLRTSGREYIEQFF. The DNA of the CDR3 is TGTGCCAGCAGTCCGCTACGGACTAGCGGGAGGGAGTACATTGAGCAGTTCTTC. V and J are TRBV27 and TRBJ2-1, with 15 bases aligning to TRBD2. The CDR3 consists of 18 residues. CDR1 is MNHEY, CDR2 SMNVEV, per germline (reference sequence).

The genes are TRBV4-3 and TRBJ2-7, with a tentative D call TRBD1 (5 bases). CDR3 length: 16 residues. CDR1 and CDR2 (germline): LGHNA, YSLEER. V lost 0 bases and J lost 4, with 16 bases in between. CDR3 loop: CASSQDLRQFSYEQYF. The CDR3 bases are TGCGCCAGCAGCCAAGATCTTCGACAGTTCTCTTACGAGCAGTACTTC.

J is TRBJ2-5 and V is TRBV5-1, with 15 positions matching TRBD2. V shed 3 bases and J 1 base; nucleotides not matched to a gene: 10. This CDR3 is 19 amino acids long. Germline V gene sequence: CDR1 SGHRS, CDR2 YFSETQ. The CDR3 loop is CASSWGLAGGGGLQETQYF. CDR3 sequence (DNA): TGCGCCAGCAGCTGGGGACTAGCGGGAGGTGGGGGCCTCCAAGAGACCCAGTACTTC.